These T cell receptor beta chains were read from a single sample in a study of shared clonotypes between healthy human individuals. The data were produced by immunoSEQ multiplex PCR, yet TCRdb's version contains in-frame clones alone and is incomplete. The sample yields 650,000 to 750,000 clones, 60% to 80% seen once. The sample comprised memory CD4+ T cells sorted from blood. The source of these receptors is a woman in her twenties or thirties in good health. CDR3s include the opening cysteine and the closing phenylalanine or tryptophan. The order of the fields is D gene, V gene, J gene, clone size, CDR3 protein, CDR3 DNA. A D gene is named only where the DNA matches it firmly. The size of a clone is reported for some rows only, either as once, few or many, or as a class for expanded clones.

TRBD1,TRBV27,TRBJ2-7,few,CASSSHRGLTYEQYF,TGTGCCAGCAGTTCACACAGGGGGCTCACCTACGAGCAGTACTTC
NA,TRBV15,TRBJ2-1,NA,CATSRTGDYNEQFF,TGTGCCACCAGCAGGACTGGGGACTACAATGAGCAGTTCTTC
TRBD1,TRBV7-9,TRBJ2-7,NA,CASSLARQGYNEQYF,TGTGCCAGCAGCTTAGCCCGACAGGGGTACAACGAGCAGTACTTC
NA,TRBV7-8,TRBJ2-5,NA,CASSFRTSQGTQYF,TGTGCCAGCAGCTTCAGGACCTCCCAGGGGACCCAGTACTTC
NA,TRBV4-2,TRBJ2-5,NA,CASSQDVDLAETQYF,TGTGCCAGCAGCCAAGATGTTGATCTAGCAGAGACCCAGTACTTC
NA,TRBV5-1,TRBJ2-1,NA,CASGGGSSYNEQFF,TGCGCCAGCGGGGGCGGGAGCTCCTACAATGAGCAGTTCTTC
NA,TRBV6-1,TRBJ2-3,NA,CASSEAPPQYF,TGTGCCAGCAGTGAAGCCCCCCCTCAGTATTTT
NA,TRBV18,TRBJ2-3,NA,CASSPPQMDTQYF,TGTGCCAGCTCACCACCCCAAATGGATACGCAGTATTTT
NA,TRBV5-1,TRBJ1-2,NA,CASSLGEPGGYTF,TGCGCCAGCAGCTTGGGAGAACCAGGCGGCTACACCTTC
NA,TRBV28,TRBJ2-7,NA,CASMSPHTTYEQYF,TGTGCCAGCATGAGTCCGCACACCACCTACGAGCAGTACTTC
NA,TRBV19,TRBJ1-5,NA,CASSIVLDQPQHF,TGTGCCAGTAGTATCGTGTTGGATCAGCCCCAGCATTTT
TRBD1,TRBV7-3,TRBJ2-2,few,CASSRDRNTGELFF,TGTGCCAGCAGCCGGGACAGGAACACCGGGGAGCTGTTTTTT
TRBD1,TRBV2,TRBJ1-5,NA,CASSDIPGGSFGQPQHF,TGTGCCAGCAGTGATATCCCAGGGGGCTCCTTTGGTCAGCCCCAGCATTTT
TRBD1,TRBV19,TRBJ1-5,NA,CASRITGTGSQPQHF,TGTGCCAGTAGGATTACCGGGACAGGGAGTCAGCCCCAGCATTTT
NA,TRBV28,TRBJ2-1,NA,CASSYQGTYNEQFF,TGTGCCAGCAGTTATCAGGGGACCTACAATGAGCAGTTCTTC
NA,TRBV4-1,TRBJ2-1,NA,CASSQGGLDPRRQFF,TGCGCCAGCAGCCAAGGTGGGTTGGACCCCCGTCGTCAGTTCTTC
NA,TRBV6-1,TRBJ2-7,NA,CASRTQFYEQYF,TGTGCCAGCAGGACCCAGTTCTACGAGCAGTACTTC
NA,TRBV6-6,TRBJ2-2,once,CASSYQGGDTGELFF,TGTGCCAGCAGTTACCAGGGCGGCGACACCGGGGAGCTGTTTTTT
TRBD2,TRBV5-1,TRBJ2-5,NA,CASYLTGGETQYF,TGCGCCAGCTACCTGACGGGGGGAGAGACCCAGTACTTC
NA,TRBV5-1,TRBJ2-2,many,CASSPVGATGELFF,TGCGCCAGCAGCCCTGTTGGCGCCACCGGGGAGCTGTTTTTT
NA,TRBV28,TRBJ1-5,NA,CASSPPGSNQPQHF,TGTGCCAGCAGCCCTCCGGGGTCCAATCAGCCCCAGCATTTT
TRBD1,TRBV19,TRBJ2-7,NA,CASSDRGNYEQYF,TGTGCCAGTAGTGACAGGGGCAACTACGAGCAGTACTTC
TRBD2,TRBV14,TRBJ2-5,once,CASSQDPSGRQETQYF,TGTGCCAGCAGCCAAGATCCTAGCGGGAGGCAAGAGACCCAGTACTTC
NA,TRBV19,TRBJ1-1,NA,CATKRGVGEAFF,TGTGCCACTAAAAGAGGCGTAGGTGAAGCTTTCTTT
NA,TRBV28,TRBJ2-1,once,CASSGTPATYYNEQFF,TGTGCCAGCAGTGGGACTCCAGCTACATACTACAATGAGCAGTTCTTC
TRBD2,TRBV27,TRBJ2-3,NA,CASRPRLAGLGATQYF,TGTGCCAGCAGGCCTCGACTAGCGGGACTTGGTGCTACGCAGTATTTT
NA,TRBV7-2,TRBJ2-1,NA,CASSLAGSSYNEQFF,TGTGCCAGCAGCTTAGCCGGAAGCTCCTACAATGAGCAGTTCTTC
NA,TRBV15,TRBJ2-7,once,CATSRDLYEQYF,TGTGCCACCAGCAGAGATCTTTACGAGCAGTACTTC
NA,TRBV5-1,TRBJ1-5,NA,CASSLEGPAQPQHF,TGCGCCAGCAGCTTGGAGGGCCCGGCTCAGCCCCAGCATTTT
NA,TRBV7-2,TRBJ1-1,many,CASSFAPNTEAFF,TGTGCCAGCAGTTTTGCCCCGAACACTGAAGCTTTCTTT
NA,TRBV6-6,TRBJ1-2,once,CASSSTGNYGYTF,TGTGCCAGCAGTTCAACAGGGAACTATGGCTACACCTTC
NA,TRBV10-2,TRBJ2-2,NA,CASSWPFTGELFF,TGCGCCAGCAGTTGGCCGTTCACCGGGGAGCTGTTTTTT
NA,TRBV11-3,TRBJ1-1,NA,CASSLSMANTEAFF,TGTGCCAGCAGCTTATCTATGGCTAACACTGAAGCTTTCTTT
NA,TRBV10-3,TRBJ2-2,NA,CAIRGERESGELFF,TGTGCCATCCGCGGCGAACGGGAGTCCGGGGAGCTGTTTTTT
NA,TRBV5-1,TRBJ1-1,NA,CASSDEGRAFF,TGCGCCAGCAGTGATGAAGGACGGGCTTTCTTT
NA,TRBV29-1,TRBJ1-1,once,CSVLNPQENTEAFF,TGCAGCGTACTCAACCCACAGGAAAACACTGAAGCTTTCTTT
TRBD2,TRBV23-1,TRBJ2-1,NA,CASSLRKAGGPFNEQFF,TGCGCCAGCAGTCTTAGAAAGGCGGGAGGGCCCTTCAATGAGCAGTTCTTC
NA,TRBV25-1,TRBJ1-5,once,CASSDSRENQPQHF,TGTGCCAGCAGTGATTCCAGGGAAAATCAGCCCCAGCATTTT
TRBD1,TRBV18,TRBJ1-4,few,CASSPPTGAANEKLFF,TGTGCCAGCTCACCCCCGACAGGGGCGGCTAATGAAAAACTGTTTTTT
TRBD1,TRBV5-8,TRBJ1-2,NA,CASSPDRGYGYTF,TGTGCCAGCAGCCCGGACAGGGGGTATGGCTACACCTTC
NA,TRBV18,TRBJ1-2,NA,CASSGTSNYGYTF,TGTGCCAGCTCAGGCACTTCTAACTATGGCTACACCTTC
TRBD1,TRBV23-1,TRBJ1-6,NA,CASSQYACGTVPGQGPNSPLHF,TGCGCCAGCAGTCAGTACGCGTGCGGGACCGTCCCGGGACAGGGACCTAATTCACCCCTCCACTTT
NA,TRBV28,TRBJ1-2,few,CASSVQGGPNYGYTF,TGTGCCAGCAGTGTACAAGGGGGACCCAATTATGGCTACACCTTC
NA,TRBV9,TRBJ2-2,NA,CASSVGEAFAGAGGELFF,TGTGCCAGCAGCGTAGGGGAGGCCTTCGCCGGCGCCGGCGGGGAGCTGTTTTTT
NA,TRBV6-4,TRBJ2-1,NA,CASSDRAEPYNEQFF,TGTGCCAGCAGTGACCGAGCGGAGCCCTACAATGAGCAGTTCTTC
NA,TRBV21-1,TRBJ2-1,once,CASSKGRWGNEQFF,TGTGCCAGCAGCAAAGGGCGGTGGGGCAATGAGCAGTTCTTC
NA,TRBV10-1,TRBJ2-7,few,CASSGQSYEQYF,TGCGCCAGCAGTGGACAGTCCTACGAGCAGTACTTC
NA,TRBV5-1,TRBJ2-5,few,CASRPTSSQETQYF,TGCGCCAGCAGGCCAACTAGCAGTCAAGAGACCCAGTACTTC
NA,TRBV6-4,TRBJ2-3,once,CASRPDPSGADTQYF,TGTGCCAGCAGACCGGACCCCAGTGGAGCGGATACGCAGTATTTT
TRBD2,TRBV2,TRBJ2-1,few,CASRIDYGGGIYNEQFF,TGTGCCAGCAGGATAGACTATGGGGGAGGGATATACAATGAGCAGTTCTTC
TRBD1,TRBV6-1,TRBJ2-7,NA,CASSEETGGSGEQYF,TGTGCCAGCAGTGAAGAGACAGGGGGCTCGGGTGAGCAGTACTTC
NA,TRBV5-1,TRBJ2-3,NA,CASSLSGDVRTDTQYF,TGCGCCAGCAGCTTGTCTGGTGACGTTCGCACAGATACGCAGTATTTT
NA,TRBV4-1,TRBJ2-3,NA,CASSQDRGSRTQYF,TGCGCCAGCAGCCAAGATCGGGGGAGTCGTACGCAGTATTTT
NA,TRBV18,TRBJ1-5,NA,CASSAGYSNQPQHF,TGTGCCAGCTCAGCCGGTTATAGCAATCAGCCCCAGCATTTT
NA,TRBV7-2,TRBJ2-1,once,CASSPEARFNEQFF,TGTGCCAGCAGCCCGGAGGCGAGATTCAATGAGCAGTTCTTC
TRBD1,TRBV29-1,TRBJ2-7,few,CSVGLQGALEQYF,TGCAGCGTTGGTTTACAGGGGGCCCTCGAGCAGTACTTC
NA,TRBV28,TRBJ1-6,NA,CASSRPDRPPHLHF,TGTGCCAGCAGTCGCCCGGACAGACCACCACACCTCCACTTT
NA,TRBV7-2,TRBJ2-7,few,CASSLQGLVEGEQYF,TGTGCCAGCAGCTTGCAAGGGCTAGTTGAAGGGGAGCAGTACTTC
TRBD2,TRBV5-8,TRBJ2-7,NA,CASSPPGLAGARSYEQYF,TGTGCCAGCAGCCCCCCGGGACTAGCGGGAGCACGGTCCTACGAGCAGTACTTC